This T cell receptor (beta chain) was sequenced during a study of shared clonotypes between healthy human individuals. General observations from the study: Clonotypes not shared had lower generation probabilities than those common to all four donors. A few donors showed sharing of approximately 5% of naive CD4 clonotypes.

The data were produced by immunoSEQ multiplex PCR, yet TCRdb's version contains in-frame clones alone and is incomplete. This sample has fewer than 850,000 clones, with around 96% found just once. The CDR3 has 11 amino acids. Naivety among CD8 cells was defined by CD45RO negativity and positive CCR7 selection, thereby excluding terminally differentiated effector memory CD45RA+ cells. As for this clone: Its antigen is unknown.

The rearrangement links TRBV21-1 to TRBJ1-1; the table names TRBD1, a call not compared with the DNA. TRBV21-1 constitutes a pseudogene. Source material: naive CD8+ T cells sorted from blood. This clonotype originated in a man between 25 and 39 years old in good health. Here the CDR3 reads CASTPTGPAFF. In DNA form, the CDR3 reads TGTGCCAGCACCCCGACAGGGCCGGCTTTCTTT.